This T cell receptor (beta chain) was identified during a study of shared clonotypes between healthy human individuals. Study observations and caveats: Enrolling few donors narrowed the genetic and exposure-history diversity that was represented. Inspection by rarefaction showed sorted-subset sequencing to be incomplete despite large depth. What naive subsets generally showed was a larger estimated richness than memory subsets showed. Sample collection involved blood only; tissue repertoires are likely different.

The method was immunoSEQ multiplex PCR; TCRdb's version includes in-frame clones alone and lacks a portion of them. This sample carries over a million clones, more than 95% of them seen once, and the ten largest clones take approximately 1.2%. In regard to this clone: Its antigen remains unidentified.

The CDR3 sequence is 12 residues long. The V and J ends lost 3 bases and 9 bases respectively, with 9 bases between them. Germline V gene lookup returns CDR1 MNHNS and CDR2 SASEGT. The sample taken for sequencing was naive CD4+ T cells sorted from blood. Subset: CD45RA+ positively selected. The chain recombines TRBV6-1 with TRBJ1-5; D ambiguous. This clonotype was sampled from a man aged 30-40 years in good health. CDR3 sequence reads: CASSEITRPQHF. The CDR3 bases are TGTGCCAGCAGTGAGATTACAAGGCCCCAGCATTTT.